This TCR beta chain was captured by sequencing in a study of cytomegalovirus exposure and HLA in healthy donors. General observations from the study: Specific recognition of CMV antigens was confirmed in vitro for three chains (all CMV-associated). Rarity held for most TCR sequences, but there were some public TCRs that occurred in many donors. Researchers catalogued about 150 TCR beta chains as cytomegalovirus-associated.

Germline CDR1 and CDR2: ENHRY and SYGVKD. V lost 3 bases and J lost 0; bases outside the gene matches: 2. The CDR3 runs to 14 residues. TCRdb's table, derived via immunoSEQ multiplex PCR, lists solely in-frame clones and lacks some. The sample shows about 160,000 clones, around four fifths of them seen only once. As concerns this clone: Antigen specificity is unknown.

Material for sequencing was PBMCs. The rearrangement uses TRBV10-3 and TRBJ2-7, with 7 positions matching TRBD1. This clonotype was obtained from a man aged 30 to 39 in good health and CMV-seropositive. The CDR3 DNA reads TGTGCCATCAGTGAAGGACAGGCCTCCTACGAGCAGTACTTC. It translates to CAISEGQASYEQYF.